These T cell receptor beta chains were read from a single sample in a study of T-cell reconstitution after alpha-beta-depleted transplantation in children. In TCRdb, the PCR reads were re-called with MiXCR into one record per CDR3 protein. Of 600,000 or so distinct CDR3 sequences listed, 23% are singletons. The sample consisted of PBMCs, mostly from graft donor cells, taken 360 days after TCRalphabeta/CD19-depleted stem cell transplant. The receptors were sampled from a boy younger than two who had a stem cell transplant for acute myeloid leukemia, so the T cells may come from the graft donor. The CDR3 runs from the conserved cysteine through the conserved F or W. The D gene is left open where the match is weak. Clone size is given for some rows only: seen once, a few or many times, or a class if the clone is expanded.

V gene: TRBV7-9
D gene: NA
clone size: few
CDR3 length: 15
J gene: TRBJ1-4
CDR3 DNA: TGTGCCAGCAGCGGCGAACGAGGGATCAATGAAAAACTGTTTTTT
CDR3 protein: CASSGERGINEKLFF

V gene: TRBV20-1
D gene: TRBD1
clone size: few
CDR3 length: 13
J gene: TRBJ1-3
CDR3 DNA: TGCAGTGCTATCCCGGGACAGAAGAACACCATATATTTT
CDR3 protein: CSAIPGQKNTIYF

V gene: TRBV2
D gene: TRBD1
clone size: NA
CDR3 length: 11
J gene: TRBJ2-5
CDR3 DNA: TGTGCCAGCGGGACAGAAGAGACCCAGTACTTC
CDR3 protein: CASGTEETQYF

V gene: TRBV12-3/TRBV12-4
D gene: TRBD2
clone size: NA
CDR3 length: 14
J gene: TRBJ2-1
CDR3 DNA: TGTGCCAGCAGTTTTAGCGGGGGGGGGCATGAGCAGTTCTTC
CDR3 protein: CASSFSGGGHEQFF

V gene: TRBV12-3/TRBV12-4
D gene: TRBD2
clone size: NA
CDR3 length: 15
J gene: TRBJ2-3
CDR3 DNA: TGTGCCAGCATCGGGGGTAGCGGGGGGACAGATACGCAGTATTTT
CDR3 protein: CASIGGSGGTDTQYF

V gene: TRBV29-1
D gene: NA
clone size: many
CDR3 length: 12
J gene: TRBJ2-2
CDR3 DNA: TGCAGCGTTGAAGAGGGAACCGGGGAGCTGTTTTTT
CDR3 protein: CSVEEGTGELFF

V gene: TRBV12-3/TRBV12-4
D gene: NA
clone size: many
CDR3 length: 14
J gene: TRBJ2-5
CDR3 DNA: TGTGCCAGCAGTTTACGGTCTCAGGGGAAGACCCAGTACTTC
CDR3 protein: CASSLRSQGKTQYF

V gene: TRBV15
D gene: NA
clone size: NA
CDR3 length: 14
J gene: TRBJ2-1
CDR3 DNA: TGTGCCACCAGCAGAGAGGGGCAGGCCAATGAGCAGTTCTTC
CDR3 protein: CATSREGQANEQFF

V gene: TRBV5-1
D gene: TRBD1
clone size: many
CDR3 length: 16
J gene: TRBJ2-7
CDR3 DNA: TGCGCCAGCAGCTTAACAATGGGACAGGAGCCCTACGAGCAGTACTTC
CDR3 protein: CASSLTMGQEPYEQYF

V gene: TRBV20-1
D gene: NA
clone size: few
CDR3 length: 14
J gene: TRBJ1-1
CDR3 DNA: TGCAGTGCTAAGTTTAGGGGCAGAGACACTGAAGCTTTCTTT
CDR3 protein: CSAKFRGRDTEAFF

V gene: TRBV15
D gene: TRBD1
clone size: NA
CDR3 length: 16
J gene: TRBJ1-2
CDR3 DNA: TGTGCCACCAGCAGAGATGGGACAGCGGGGCGGTATGGCTACACCTTC
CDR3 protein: CATSRDGTAGRYGYTF

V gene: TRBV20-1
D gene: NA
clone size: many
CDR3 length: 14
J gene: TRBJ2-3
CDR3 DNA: TGCAGTGCTAGATGGGACGGGGACACAGATACGCAGTATTTT
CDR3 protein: CSARWDGDTDTQYF

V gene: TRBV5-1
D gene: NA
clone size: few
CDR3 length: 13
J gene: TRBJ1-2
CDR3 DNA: TGCGCCAGCAGCTTGGGAAGCAACTCGGGCTACACCTTC
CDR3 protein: CASSLGSNSGYTF

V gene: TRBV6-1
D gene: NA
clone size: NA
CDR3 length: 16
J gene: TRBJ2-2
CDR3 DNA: TGTGCCAGCAGACTGGGGGGGGCTTCGAACACCGGGGAGCTGTTTTTT
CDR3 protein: CASRLGGASNTGELFF

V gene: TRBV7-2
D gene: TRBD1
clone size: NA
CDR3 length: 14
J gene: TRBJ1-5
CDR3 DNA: TGTGCCAGCACCCCGGGACAGGGGATCCAGCCCCAGCATTTT
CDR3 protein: CASTPGQGIQPQHF

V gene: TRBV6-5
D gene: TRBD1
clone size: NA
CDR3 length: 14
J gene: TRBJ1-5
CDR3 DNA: TGTGCCAGCAGTTTCGACAGGGAGGTACAGCCCCAGCATTTT
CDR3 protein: CASSFDREVQPQHF

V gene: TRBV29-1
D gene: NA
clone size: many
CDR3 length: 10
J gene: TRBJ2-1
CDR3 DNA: TGCAGCGTTGAAATAGATGAGCAGTTCTTC
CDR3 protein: CSVEIDEQFF

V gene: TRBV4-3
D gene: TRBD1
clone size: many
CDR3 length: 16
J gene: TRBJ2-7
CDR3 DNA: TGCGCCAGCAGCCAAGAGGACAGGGGCTTATACTACGAGCAGTACTTC
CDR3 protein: CASSQEDRGLYYEQYF

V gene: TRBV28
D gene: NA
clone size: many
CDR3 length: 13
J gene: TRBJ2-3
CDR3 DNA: TGTGCGAGCAGTCAGGGAAGCACAGATACGCAGTATTTT
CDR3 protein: CASSQGSTDTQYF

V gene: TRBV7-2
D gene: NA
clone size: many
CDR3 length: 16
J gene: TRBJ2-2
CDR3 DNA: TGTGCCAGCAGCTTAGTTGGACGTAGCCGAACCGGGGAGCTGTTTTTT
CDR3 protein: CASSLVGRSRTGELFF

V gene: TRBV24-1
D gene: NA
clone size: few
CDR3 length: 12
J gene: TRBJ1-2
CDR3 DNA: TGTGCCACCAGTGCCCTAGACAGTGGCTACACCTTC
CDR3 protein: CATSALDSGYTF

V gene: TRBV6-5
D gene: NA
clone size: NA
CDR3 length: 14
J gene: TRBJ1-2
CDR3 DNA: TGTGCCAGCAGTTACTTGCCTGCTAACTATGGCTACACCTTC
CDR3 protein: CASSYLPANYGYTF

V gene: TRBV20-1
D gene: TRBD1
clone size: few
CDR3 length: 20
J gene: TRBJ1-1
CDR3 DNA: TGCAGTGCTAGATCTTTTAGCGGGGGGACAGGGGGTAAGTGGGGCACTGAAGCTTTCTTT
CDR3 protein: CSARSFSGGTGGKWGTEAFF

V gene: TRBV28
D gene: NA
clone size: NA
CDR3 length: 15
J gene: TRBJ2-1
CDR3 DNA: TGTGCCAGCAGTCCCTGGGGCAGGGCCTACAATGAGCAGTTCTTC
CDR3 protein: CASSPWGRAYNEQFF

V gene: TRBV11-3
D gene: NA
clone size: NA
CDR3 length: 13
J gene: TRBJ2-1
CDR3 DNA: TGTGCCAGCAGCTTAGATAACGGAATTGAGCAGTTCTTC
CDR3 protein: CASSLDNGIEQFF

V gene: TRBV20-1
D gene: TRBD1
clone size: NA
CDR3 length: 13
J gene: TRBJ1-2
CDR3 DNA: TGCAGTGCTAGAGAGTCACAGGGGGTCTCGCTCACCTTC
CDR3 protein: CSARESQGVSLTF

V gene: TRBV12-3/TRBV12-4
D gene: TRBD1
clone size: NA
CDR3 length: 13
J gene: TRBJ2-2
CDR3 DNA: TGTGCCAGCAGGGACAGGGGCACCGGGGAGCTGTTTTTT
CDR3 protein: CASRDRGTGELFF

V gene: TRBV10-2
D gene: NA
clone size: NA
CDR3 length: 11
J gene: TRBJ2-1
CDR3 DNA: TGCGCCAGCAGCCCGGTCCATGAGCAGTTCTTC
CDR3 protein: CASSPVHEQFF

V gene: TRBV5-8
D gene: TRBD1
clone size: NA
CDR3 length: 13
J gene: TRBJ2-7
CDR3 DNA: TGTGCCAGCAGTAGGGACAGGGTCGGAGAGCAGTACTTC
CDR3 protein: CASSRDRVGEQYF

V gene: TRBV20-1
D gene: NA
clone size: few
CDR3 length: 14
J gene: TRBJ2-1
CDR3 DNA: TGCAGTGCTAAAGAGGGCAGATACGACCCGAAGCAGTTCTTC
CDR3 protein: CSAKEGRYDPKQFF

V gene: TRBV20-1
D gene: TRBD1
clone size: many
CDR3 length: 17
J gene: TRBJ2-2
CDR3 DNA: TGCAGTGCTAGAGGCTACAGGGGGGCGTTTAACACCGGGGAGCTGTTTTTT
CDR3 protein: CSARGYRGAFNTGELFF

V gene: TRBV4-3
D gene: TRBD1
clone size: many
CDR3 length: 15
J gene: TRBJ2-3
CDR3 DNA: TGCGCCAGCAGCCAACGGGACAGGGTGGCAGATACGCAGTATTTT
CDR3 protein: CASSQRDRVADTQYF

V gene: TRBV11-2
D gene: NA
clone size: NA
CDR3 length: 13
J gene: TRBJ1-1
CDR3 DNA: TGTGCCAGCAGCTTAGGACCGGTGACTGAAGCTTTCTTT
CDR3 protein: CASSLGPVTEAFF

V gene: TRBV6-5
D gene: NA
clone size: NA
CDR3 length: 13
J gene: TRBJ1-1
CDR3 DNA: TGTGCCAGCACCCTACGGGAGAACACTGAAGCTTTCTTT
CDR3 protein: CASTLRENTEAFF

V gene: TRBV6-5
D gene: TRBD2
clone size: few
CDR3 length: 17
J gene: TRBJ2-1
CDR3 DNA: TGTGCCAGCAGTTACTCGGCTAGCGGGGGGGCGCACAATGAGCAGTTCTTC
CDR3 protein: CASSYSASGGAHNEQFF

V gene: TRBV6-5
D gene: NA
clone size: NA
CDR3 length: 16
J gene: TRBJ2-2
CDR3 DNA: TGTGCCAGCAGTTACGAGACAGCCTCGAACACCGGGGAGCTGTTTTTT
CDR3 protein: CASSYETASNTGELFF

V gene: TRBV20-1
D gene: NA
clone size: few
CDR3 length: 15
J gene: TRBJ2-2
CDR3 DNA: TGCAGTGCTAGTGAACGGGCACGGAACACCGGGGAGCTGTTTTTT
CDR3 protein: CSASERARNTGELFF

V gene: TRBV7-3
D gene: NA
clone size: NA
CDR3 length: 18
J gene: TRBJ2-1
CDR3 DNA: TGTGCCAGCAGTAGAACAGGGTTAGCGTGGATCAATATCCAAGAGCAGTTCTTC
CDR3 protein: CASSRTGLAWINIQEQFF

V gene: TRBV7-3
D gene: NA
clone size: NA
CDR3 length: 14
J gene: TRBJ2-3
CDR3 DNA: TGTGCCAGCAGCCCATTGGACCAGCCGGATACGCAGTATTTT
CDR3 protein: CASSPLDQPDTQYF

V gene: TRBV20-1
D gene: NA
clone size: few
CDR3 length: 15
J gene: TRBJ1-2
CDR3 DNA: TGCAGTGCTAGAGGGAGAGTAGGTCCCTTCTATGGCTACACCTTC
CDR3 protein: CSARGRVGPFYGYTF

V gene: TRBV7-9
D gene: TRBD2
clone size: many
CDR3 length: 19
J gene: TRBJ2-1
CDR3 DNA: TGTGCCAGCAGCCCGCGACTAGCGGGGGGAAGGAGCTCCTACAATGAGCAGTTCTTC
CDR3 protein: CASSPRLAGGRSSYNEQFF

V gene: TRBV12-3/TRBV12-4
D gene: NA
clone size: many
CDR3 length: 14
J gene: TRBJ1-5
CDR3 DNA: TGTGCCAGCAGTTTAGAAGGGGCCGGGCAGCCCCAGCATTTT
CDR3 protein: CASSLEGAGQPQHF

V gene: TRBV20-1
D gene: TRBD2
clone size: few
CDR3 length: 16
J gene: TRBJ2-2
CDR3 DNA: TGCAGTGCTAGAAAGCTAGCGGGGGGCCACACCGGGGAGCTGTTTTTT
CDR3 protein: CSARKLAGGHTGELFF

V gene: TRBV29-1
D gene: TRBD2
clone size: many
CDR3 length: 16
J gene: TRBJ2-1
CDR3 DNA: TGCAGCGTTGAAGGCGGGGCTAGCGGGGGGGAAAATGAGCAGTTCTTC
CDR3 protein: CSVEGGASGGENEQFF

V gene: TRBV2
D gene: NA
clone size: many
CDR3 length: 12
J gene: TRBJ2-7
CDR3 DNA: TGTGCCAGCAGAGGGAACCCCTACGAGCAGTACTTC
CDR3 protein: CASRGNPYEQYF

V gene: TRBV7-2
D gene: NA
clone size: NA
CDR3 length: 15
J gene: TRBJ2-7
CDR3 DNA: TGTGCCAGCAGCCTGACCTCGGGACTCAGCATGGAGCAGTACTTC
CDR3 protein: CASSLTSGLSMEQYF

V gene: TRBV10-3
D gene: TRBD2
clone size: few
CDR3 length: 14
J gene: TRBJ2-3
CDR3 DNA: TGTGCCACCGGTAGCGGGGGTAGCACAGATACGCAGTATTTT
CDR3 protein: CATGSGGSTDTQYF

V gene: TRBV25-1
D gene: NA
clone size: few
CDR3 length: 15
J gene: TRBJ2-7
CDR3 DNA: TGTGCCAGCAGTGAATATGGAGGTGGCCCCTACGAGCAGTACTTC
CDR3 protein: CASSEYGGGPYEQYF

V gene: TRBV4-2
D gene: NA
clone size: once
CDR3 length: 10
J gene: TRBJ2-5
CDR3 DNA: TGTGCCAGCAGCCCCTGGACCCGTTACTTC
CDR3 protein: CASSPWTRYF

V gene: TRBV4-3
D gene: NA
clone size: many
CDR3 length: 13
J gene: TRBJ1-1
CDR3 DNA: TGCGCCAGCAGCCAAGGACAGAACACTGAAGCTTTCTTT
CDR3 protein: CASSQGQNTEAFF

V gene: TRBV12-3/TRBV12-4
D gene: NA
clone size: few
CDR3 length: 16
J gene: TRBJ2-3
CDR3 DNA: TGTGCCAGCGATCAGGGAACCCGGCGCAGCACAGATACGCAGTATTTT
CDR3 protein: CASDQGTRRSTDTQYF

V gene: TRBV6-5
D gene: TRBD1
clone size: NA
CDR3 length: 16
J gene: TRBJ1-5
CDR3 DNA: TGTGCCAGCAGTTACTCGACAGGGCGGAGCAATCAGCCCCAGCATTTT
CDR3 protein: CASSYSTGRSNQPQHF

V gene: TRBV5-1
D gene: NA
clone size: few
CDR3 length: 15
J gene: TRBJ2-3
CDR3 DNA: TGCGCCAGCAGGGGCCCGACTACAGCTTCAGATACGCAGTATTTT
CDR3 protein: CASRGPTTASDTQYF

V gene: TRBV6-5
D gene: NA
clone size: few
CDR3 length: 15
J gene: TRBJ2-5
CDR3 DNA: TGTGCCAGCAGTTACTCAGGCGGCAGCCAAGAGACCCAGTACTTC
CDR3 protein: CASSYSGGSQETQYF

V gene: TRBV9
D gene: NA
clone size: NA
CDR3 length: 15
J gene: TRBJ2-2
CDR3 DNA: TGTGCCAGCAGCGTAGCCAGGGCCCCGGGCGGGGAGCTGTTTTTT
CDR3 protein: CASSVARAPGGELFF

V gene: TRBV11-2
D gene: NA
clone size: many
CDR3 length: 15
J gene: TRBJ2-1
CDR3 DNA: TGTGCCAGCAGCTTAGAAGGTCTTCTCGAGGATGAGCAGTTCTTC
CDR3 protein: CASSLEGLLEDEQFF